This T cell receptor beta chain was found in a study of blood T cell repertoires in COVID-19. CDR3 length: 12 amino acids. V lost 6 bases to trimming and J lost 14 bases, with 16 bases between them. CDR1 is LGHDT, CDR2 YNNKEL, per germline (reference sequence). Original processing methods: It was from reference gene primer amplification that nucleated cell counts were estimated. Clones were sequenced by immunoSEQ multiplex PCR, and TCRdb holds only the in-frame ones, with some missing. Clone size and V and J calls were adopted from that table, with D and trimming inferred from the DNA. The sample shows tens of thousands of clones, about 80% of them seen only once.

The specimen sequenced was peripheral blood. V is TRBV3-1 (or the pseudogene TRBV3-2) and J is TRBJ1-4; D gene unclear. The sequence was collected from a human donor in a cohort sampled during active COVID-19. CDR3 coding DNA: TGTGCCAGCAGGGGCCCGGGAGGACTGCTGTTTTTT. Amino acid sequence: CASRGPGGLLFF.